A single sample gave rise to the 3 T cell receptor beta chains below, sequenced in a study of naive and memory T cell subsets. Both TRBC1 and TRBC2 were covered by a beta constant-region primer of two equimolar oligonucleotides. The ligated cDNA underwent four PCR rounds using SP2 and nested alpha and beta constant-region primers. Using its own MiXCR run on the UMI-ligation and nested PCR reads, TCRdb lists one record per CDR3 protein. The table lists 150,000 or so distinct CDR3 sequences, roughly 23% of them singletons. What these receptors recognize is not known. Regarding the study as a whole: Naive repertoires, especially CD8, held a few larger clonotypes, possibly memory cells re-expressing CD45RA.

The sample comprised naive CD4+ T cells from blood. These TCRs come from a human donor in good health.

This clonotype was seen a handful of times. The CDR3 protein is CATSGGRQETQYF. CDR3 DNA: TGTGCCACCAGCGGGGGACGCCAAGAGACCCAGTACTTC. The rearrangement links TRBV15 to TRBJ2-5, with D tentatively TRBD1 or TRBD2 (5 bases each). The germline CDR1 and CDR2 sequences are LNHNV and YYDKDF (reference sequence). The ends were cut back, 5 bases at V and 1 base at J, with 8 bases in the middle. The CDR3 extends over 13 amino acids.

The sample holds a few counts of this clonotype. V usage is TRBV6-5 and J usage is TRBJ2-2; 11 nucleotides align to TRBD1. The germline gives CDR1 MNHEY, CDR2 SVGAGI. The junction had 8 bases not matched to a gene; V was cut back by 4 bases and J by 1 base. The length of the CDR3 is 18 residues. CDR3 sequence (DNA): TGTGCCAGCAGTTTCCAGGGAGGGACAGGGGGGAACACCGGGGAGCTGTTTTTT. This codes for CASSFQGGTGGNTGELFF.

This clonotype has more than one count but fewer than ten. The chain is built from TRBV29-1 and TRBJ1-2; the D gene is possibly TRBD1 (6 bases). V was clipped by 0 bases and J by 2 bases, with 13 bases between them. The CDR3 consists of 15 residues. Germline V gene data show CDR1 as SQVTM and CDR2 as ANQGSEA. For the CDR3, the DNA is TGCAGCGTTGAAGATCGAGTAGGACAGAACTATGGCTACACCTTC. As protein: CSVEDRVGQNYGYTF.